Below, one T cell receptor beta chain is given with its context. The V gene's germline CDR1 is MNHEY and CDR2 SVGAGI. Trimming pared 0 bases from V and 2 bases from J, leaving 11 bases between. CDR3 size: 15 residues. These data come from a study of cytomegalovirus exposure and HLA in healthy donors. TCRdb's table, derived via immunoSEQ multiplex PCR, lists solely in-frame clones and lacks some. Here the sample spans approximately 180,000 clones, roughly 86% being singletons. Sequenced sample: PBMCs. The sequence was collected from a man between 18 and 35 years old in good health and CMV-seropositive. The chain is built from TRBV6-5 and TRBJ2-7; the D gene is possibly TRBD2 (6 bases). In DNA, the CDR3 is TGTGCCAGCAGTTACTCGGCCGGGAGTCCCTACGAGCAGTACTTC. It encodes CASSYSAGSPYEQYF.